This T cell receptor (beta chain) is from a study of blood T cell repertoires in COVID-19. Study summary: There were acute and convalescent COVID-19 samples, and they came from the United States, Italy and Spain. The analysed material was cDNA or gDNA that came from T cells, B-cell-depleted T cells, or PBMCs.

Original analysis: From reference gene primer amplification, estimates of nucleated cell counts were derived. The table came from immunoSEQ multiplex PCR; TCRdb's copy has only in-frame clones and leaves some out. That table gives V, J and clone size, and the DNA gave D and trimming. The sample carries some 220,000 clones, approximately 80% recorded once. There are 15 residues in the CDR3. Germline CDR1 SGDLS, CDR2 YYNGEE. Trimming pared 5 bases from V and 0 bases from J, leaving 12 bases between. Sequenced input: peripheral blood. This chain connects TRBV9 to TRBJ2-1, with D perhaps TRBD1 (5 bases). The source of this sequence is a human donor in a cohort sampled during active COVID-19. This CDR3 is CASRNGANSYNEQFF. In DNA, the CDR3 is TGTGCCAGCAGGAATGGGGCCAACTCCTACAATGAGCAGTTCTTC.